Shown below are 19 T cell receptor beta chains from a single sample sequenced in a study of regulatory T cells in long-lasting Graves disease (TCRdb year 2021). Library method: multiplex PCR. Sequencer: Illumina HiSeq 4000. CDR3 regions were amplified by Arm-PCR with iRepertoire HTBI primers to construct TCR beta libraries. TCRdb applied fastp at Q25 and MiXCR to the public reads, then kept only in-frame beta chains. Each entry is one CDR3 protein sequence, shown with its most common DNA and genes. Present in this sample are approximately 440,000 distinct CDR3 sequences, about a sixth of which were seen just once. More than 10% of the sample comes from the top ten. The time point tag for this specimen amounts to: newly diagnosed GD, antithyroid drugs for less than 3 months. For both TCR sequencing and RNA sequencing, RNA was extracted from PBMCs in TRIzol. The same sample was also studied in work on T cells in Graves' hyperthyroidism and ophthalmopathy.

The sample in question was peripheral blood mononuclear cells (PBMCs), obtained at new diagnosis, from a patient treated with antithyroid drugs. These receptors originate from a man in his forties or fifties with Graves disease. Donor details come from another sample of the same person, matched by shared clones.

This clonotype came up many times. This sequence joins TRBV3-1 and TRBJ1-2, with a weak D call TRBD1 (5 bases). Trimming stripped 4 bases from V and 6 bases from J, with 21 bases between. From germline, CDR1 is LGHDT and CDR2 YNNKEL (reference sequence). The CDR3 consists of 16 residues. The CDR3 loop is CASSRRDSRGANGYTF. In DNA, the CDR3 is TGTGCCAGCAGCCGGCGGGATTCTCGAGGGGCTAATGGCTACACCTTC.

The rearrangement uses TRBV10-3 and TRBJ2-7; 7 positions agree with TRBD2. The germline V gene encodes CDR1 ENHRY and CDR2 SYGVKD. The length of the CDR3 is 13 residues. The J segment lost 8 bases and the V segment lost 10 bases, leaving 14 bases of the junction unmatched. This CDR3 is CATSGEAGFKQYF. In nucleotides, the CDR3 is TGTGCCACTAGTGGAGAAGCGGGGTTCAAGCAGTACTTC.

This clonotype has at least ten counts. The chain is built from TRBV28 and TRBJ2-7, with TRBD2 identical over 7 bases. The CDR3 totals 14 residues. Per germline, CDR1 MDHEN and CDR2 SYDVKM. With 4 bases clipped from V and 3 bases from J, the junction kept 6 bases outside the gene matches. In nucleotides, the CDR3 is TGTGCCAGCAGTTCTCTGGCTAGCGGCTACGAGCAGTACTTC. Its protein is CASSSLASGYEQYF.

In its sample, this clonotype was seen many times. The chain employs TRBV7-2 and TRBJ2-3; 11 bases align to TRBD2. This CDR3 contains 15 residues. The V gene's germline CDR1 is SGHTA and CDR2 FQGNSA. V lost 6 bases to trimming and J lost 2 bases; unmatched junction nucleotides: 4. DNA of the CDR3: TGTGCCAGCAGTTTACTAGCGGGAGTCACAGATACGCAGTATTTT. Translated: CASSLLAGVTDTQYF.

This clonotype was counted ten times or more. This chain joins TRBV27 and TRBJ1-1, with 9 bases that match TRBD1. The CDR3 has 15 amino acids. Trimming removed 5 bases from V and 5 bases from J; junction bases left unmatched: 9. Germline V lookup: CDR1 MNHEY, CDR2 SMNVEV (reference sequence). The CDR3 here is CASSPLGTGRTEAFF. The CDR3, as DNA: TGTGCCAGCAGTCCTCTCGGGACAGGGAGAACTGAAGCTTTCTTT.

This clonotype has a count of ten or more. The chain joins TRBV20-1 to TRBJ2-6; no firm D call. Trimming stripped 6 bases from V and 0 bases from J, with 12 bases between. This CDR3 is built from 15 residues. Germline assignment: CDR1 DFQATT and CDR2 SNEGSKA (reference sequence). The CDR3 is CSARHGRSGANVLTF. The CDR3 DNA reads TGCAGTGCAAGACATGGACGCTCTGGGGCCAACGTCCTGACTTTC.

The chain uses TRBV6-1 and TRBJ2-7; D gene uncertain. Trimming took 1 base from V and 2 from J, leaving 12 bases between them. Per germline, CDR1 MNHNS and CDR2 SASEGT. The CDR3 spans 15 residues. CDR3 DNA: TGTGCCAGCAGTGAAGGGCCAAGGACCACCTACGAGCAGTACTTC. This encodes CASSEGPRTTYEQYF.

J is TRBJ2-2 and V is TRBV5-1; TRBD2 agrees at 13 bases. The CDR3 has 17 amino acids. V gave up 4 bases and J gave up 7 bases; unmatched junction bases: 10. Germline-derived CDR1 and CDR2 are SGHRS and YFSETQ. CDR3 amino acids: CASSPPGLAGTGGELFF. The CDR3 nucleotides read TGCGCCAGCAGCCCCCCGGGACTAGCGGGGACGGGCGGGGAGCTGTTTTTT.

This clonotype was seen many times. The rearrangement links TRBV5-1 to TRBJ2-7, with TRBD1 as a possible D gene (6 bases). The CDR3 is made up of 14 amino acids. Per germline, CDR1 SGHRS and CDR2 YFSETQ. The V gene lost 0 bases and the J gene lost 2 bases, with 9 bases spanning the gap. CDR3 protein: CASSLAHRAYEQYF. Written as DNA, the CDR3 is TGCGCCAGCAGCTTGGCCCACAGGGCCTACGAGCAGTACTTC.

The chain links TRBV5-4 to TRBJ2-5; tentatively, D is TRBD2 (6 bases). This CDR3 region has 14 residues. Looked up from germline, CDR1 is SGHNT and CDR2 is YYREEE (reference sequence). The V and J ends lost 0 bases and 5 bases respectively, with 11 bases between them. Here the CDR3 reads CASSLGSGVETQYF. The DNA for the CDR3 is TGTGCCAGCAGCTTGGGTTCGGGGGTGGAGACCCAGTACTTC.

This clonotype showed up many times. V and J are TRBV12-3 or TRBV12-4 and TRBJ1-1; D gene uncertain. The CDR3 totals 13 residues. The V end was cut by 4 bases, the J end by 7 bases, with 13 bases between. The CDR3 reads CASSYFRKVEAFF. For the CDR3, the DNA is TGTGCCAGCAGTTATTTCAGGAAAGTTGAAGCTTTCTTT.

A word on this clonotype: Given a much more abundant clone one base away, this may be a read error. The chain employs TRBV29-1 and TRBJ2-3; D gene ambiguous. The J call could be wrong; TRBJ2-7 is a better fit for the DNA end. The CDR3 is 15 residues long. The germline V gene has CDR1 SQVTM and CDR2 ANQGSEA. The CDR3 DNA reads as TGCAGCGCCCCCTTACCCGGTCGACGGGCCCACGAGCAGTACTTC. Translating gives CSAPLPGRRAHEQYF.

This clonotype was observed many times. The rearrangement uses TRBV18 and TRBJ2-7, with 8 nucleotides matching TRBD1. With 8 bases clipped from V and 5 bases from J, the junction kept 8 bases outside the gene matches. In germline, CDR1 is KGHSH, CDR2 LQKENI. The CDR3 sequence is 13 residues long. CDR3 DNA sequence: TGTGCCAGCCCCGAGACAGGGGCTAACGAGCAGTACTTC. Translated, it gives CASPETGANEQYF.

This clonotype was found many times. The V gene is TRBV7-3, the J gene TRBJ2-3; 8 bases map to TRBD1. J was trimmed by 1 base and V by 3 bases; bases with no gene match: 0. Germline-derived CDR1 and CDR2 are SGHTA and FQGTGA. The length of the CDR3 is 14 residues. The CDR3 loop reads CASSLDRGTDTQYF. Written as DNA, the CDR3 is TGTGCCAGCAGCTTGGACAGGGGCACAGATACGCAGTATTTT.

The table lists this clonotype with many counts. The chain couples TRBV3-1 to TRBJ2-4; D possibly uses TRBD1 or TRBD2 (5 bases each). V lost 5 bases to trimming and J lost 3 bases, with 17 bases between them. The CDR3 consists of 16 residues. Germline V lookup: CDR1 LGHDT, CDR2 YNNKEL (reference sequence). The CDR3 protein is CASSIGTPLGKNIQYF. The CDR3 bases are TGTGCCAGCAGCATCGGGACGCCCCTGGGCAAAAACATTCAGTACTTC.

Ten or more counts support this clonotype. V gene TRBV2 combines with J gene TRBJ2-7, with D possibly being TRBD2 (6 bases). The V gene lost 7 bases and the J gene lost 7 bases, with 17 bases spanning the gap. This CDR3 is built from 13 residues. Per germline, CDR1 SNHLY and CDR2 FYNNEI. The CDR3 sequence: CASTRLVSLEQYF. As DNA, the CDR3 is TGTGCCAGCACCCGACTAGTAAGCTTGGAGCAGTACTTC.

This clonotype has ten or more counts. V and J are TRBV28 and TRBJ2-7, with 7 bases identical to TRBD2. This CDR3 contains 14 residues. V trimming: 5 bases; J trimming: 7 bases; junction bases outside the gene matches: 11. Germline CDR1 reads MDHEN; CDR2 reads SYDVKM. The CDR3 DNA reads as TGTGCCAGCAGTGTCCGGGAGGCCCCATGGGAGCAGTACTTC. Its translation: CASSVREAPWEQYF.

This clonotype was seen only a few times. The V and J genes are TRBV12-3 or TRBV12-4 and TRBJ2-2; TRBD2 matches 7 bases. V was clipped by 5 bases and J by 4 bases; unmatched bases: 10. This CDR3 has 16 residues. The CDR3 spells CASSPTRDYGTGELFF. CDR3 in DNA: TGTGCCAGCAGTCCGACGCGGGACTATGGCACCGGGGAGCTGTTTTTT.

At least ten counts were recorded for this clonotype. This sequence joins TRBV11-3 and TRBJ2-4; a weak D match, TRBD2 (5 bases). V was clipped by 5 bases and J by 0 bases, with 11 bases between them. Germline CDR1 is SGHNT and CDR2 is YENEEA. The length of the CDR3 is 15 residues. The CDR3 DNA reads as TGTGCCAGCAGCCTGAGCGGACTAGCCAAAAACATTCAGTACTTC. Translated: CASSLSGLAKNIQYF. The whole variable domain, filled in from reference TRBV11-3 and TRBJ2-4, reads EAGVVQSPRYKIIEKKQPVAFWCNPISGHNTLYWYLQNLGQGPELLIRYENEEAVDDSQLPKDRFSAERLKGVDSTLKIQPAELGDSAVYLCASSLSGLAKNIQYFGAGTRLSVL.